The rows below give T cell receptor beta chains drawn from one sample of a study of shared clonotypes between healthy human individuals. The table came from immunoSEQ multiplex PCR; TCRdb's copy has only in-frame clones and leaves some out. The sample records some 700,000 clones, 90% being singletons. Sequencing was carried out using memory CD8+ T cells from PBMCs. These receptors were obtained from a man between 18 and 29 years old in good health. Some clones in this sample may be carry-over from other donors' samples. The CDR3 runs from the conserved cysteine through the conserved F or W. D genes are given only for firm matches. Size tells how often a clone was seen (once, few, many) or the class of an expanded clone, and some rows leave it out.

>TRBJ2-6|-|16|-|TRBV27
TGTGCCAGCAGTTTCCTTGATACCTCTGGGGCCAACGTCCTGACTTTC
CASSFLDTSGANVLTF
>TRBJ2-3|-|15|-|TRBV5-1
TGCGCCAGCAGCTTGGCAGAGGGGGGCACAGATACGCAGTATTTT
CASSLAEGGTDTQYF
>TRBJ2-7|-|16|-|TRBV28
TGTGCCAGCAGCCCCATCTCGTCGGCCTTCCCCTACGAGCAGTACTTC
CASSPISSAFPYEQYF
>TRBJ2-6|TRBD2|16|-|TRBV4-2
TGTGCCAGCAGCCAGGGAGGGAGAACTGGGGCCAACGTCCTGACTTTC
CASSQGGRTGANVLTF
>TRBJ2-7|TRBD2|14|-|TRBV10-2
TGCGCCAGCAGCCTTAGCGGGAGTTTCGACGAGCAGTACTTC
CASSLSGSFDEQYF
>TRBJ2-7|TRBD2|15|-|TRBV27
TGTGCCAGCAGTTTAATTGGGACTAGCGGGGTTAATTGGTACTTC
CASSLIGTSGVNWYF
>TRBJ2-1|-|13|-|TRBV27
TGTGCCAGCAGTTTATACCCTACGTATGAGCAGTTCTTC
CASSLYPTYEQFF
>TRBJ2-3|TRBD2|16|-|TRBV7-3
TGTGCCAGCAGCTTGACGAGCGGGAGGGCCAGAGATACGCAGTATTTT
CASSLTSGRARDTQYF
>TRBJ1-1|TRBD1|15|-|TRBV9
TGTGCCAGCAGCGTAAGTCCGACAGGGTACACTGAAGCTTTCTTT
CASSVSPTGYTEAFF
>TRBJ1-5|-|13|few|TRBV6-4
TGTGCCAGCAGTGTGACAGCGAATCAGCCCCAGCATTTT
CASSVTANQPQHF
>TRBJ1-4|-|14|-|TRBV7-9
TGTGCCAGCCCATTACCAAATAGCGGTGAAAAACTGTTTTTT
CASPLPNSGEKLFF
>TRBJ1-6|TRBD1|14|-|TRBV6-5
TGTGCCAGCAGCAAGCGACAGGGGGGTTCACCCCTCCACTTT
CASSKRQGGSPLHF
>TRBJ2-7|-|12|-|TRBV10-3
TGTGCCATCAGTGAGTCATGGGGCGAGCAGTACTTC
CAISESWGEQYF
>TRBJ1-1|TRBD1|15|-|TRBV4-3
TGCGCCAGCAGCCAAACCCCCGGGACAGGGACTGAAGCTTTCTTT
CASSQTPGTGTEAFF
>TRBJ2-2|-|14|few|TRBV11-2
TGTGCCAGCAGCTTCGGCGGGGCTACCGGGGAGCTGTTTTTT
CASSFGGATGELFF
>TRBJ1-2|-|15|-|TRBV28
TGTGCCAGCAGTTTAGACTCCTTATTCCTCTATGGCTACACCTTC
CASSLDSLFLYGYTF
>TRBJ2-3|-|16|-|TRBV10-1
TGCGCCAGCAGTTCCCCCGGAGGGAGACCCACAGATACGCAGTATTTT
CASSSPGGRPTDTQYF
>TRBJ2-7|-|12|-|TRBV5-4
TGTGCCAGCAGCTTGGTCCCGGGCGAGCAGTACTTC
CASSLVPGEQYF
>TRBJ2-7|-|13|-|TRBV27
TGTGCCAGCAGTTTATCCGGGCTCGTCGAGCAGTACTTC
CASSLSGLVEQYF
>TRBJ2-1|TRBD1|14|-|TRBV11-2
TGTGCCAGCAGCCCCTGGGACAGTTACAATGAGCAGTTCTTC
CASSPWDSYNEQFF
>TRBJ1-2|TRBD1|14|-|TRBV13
TGTGCCAGCAGCCCCCGGACAGGGGAAGGTGGCTACACCTTC
CASSPRTGEGGYTF
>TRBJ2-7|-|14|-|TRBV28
TGTGCCAGCAGTTCCGTCGGGCTATCCTACGAGCAGTACTTC
CASSSVGLSYEQYF
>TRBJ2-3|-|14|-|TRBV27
TGTGCCAGCAGTTTCGGACGGCTCTCGGATACGCAGTATTTT
CASSFGRLSDTQYF
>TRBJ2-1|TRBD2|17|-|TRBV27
TGTGCCAGCAGTTTAAGGACTAGCGGTTTTCCCTACAATGAGCAGTTCTTC
CASSLRTSGFPYNEQFF
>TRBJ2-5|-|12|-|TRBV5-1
TGCGCCAGCGGGCGCACCCGAAGGACCCAGTACTTC
CASGRTRRTQYF
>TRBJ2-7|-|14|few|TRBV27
TGTGCCAGCAGTCCCGCCGAAAGCGACTACGAGCAGTACTTC
CASSPAESDYEQYF
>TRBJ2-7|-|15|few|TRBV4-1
TGCGCCAGCAGCCAAGATTGGGGGAGTGGGTACGAGCAGTACTTC
CASSQDWGSGYEQYF
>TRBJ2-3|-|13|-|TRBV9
TGTGCCAGCAGCTCAACCCTCGCAGATACGCAGTATTTT
CASSSTLADTQYF
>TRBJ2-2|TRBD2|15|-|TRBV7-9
TGTGCCAGCAGCTTAGGGGGACTAGCAACCGGGGAGCTGTTTTTT
CASSLGGLATGELFF
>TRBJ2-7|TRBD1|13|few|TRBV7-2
TGTGCCAGCAGCCGGACAGGAGGCTACGAGCAGTACTTC
CASSRTGGYEQYF
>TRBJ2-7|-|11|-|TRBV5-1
TGCGCCAGCAAGCAGGGACACGAGCAGTACTTC
CASKQGHEQYF
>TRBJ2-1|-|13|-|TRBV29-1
TGCAGCGTTCTCCCTGCGTACTACAATGAGCAGTTCTTC
CSVLPAYYNEQFF
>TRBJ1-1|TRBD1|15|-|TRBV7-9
TGTGCCAGCAGCCCATTGACAGGGCTCCCTACTGAAGCTTTCTTT
CASSPLTGLPTEAFF
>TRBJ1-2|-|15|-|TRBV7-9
TGTGCCAGCAGCTTAGGCCCCTCCGGGCACTATGGCTACACCTTC
CASSLGPSGHYGYTF